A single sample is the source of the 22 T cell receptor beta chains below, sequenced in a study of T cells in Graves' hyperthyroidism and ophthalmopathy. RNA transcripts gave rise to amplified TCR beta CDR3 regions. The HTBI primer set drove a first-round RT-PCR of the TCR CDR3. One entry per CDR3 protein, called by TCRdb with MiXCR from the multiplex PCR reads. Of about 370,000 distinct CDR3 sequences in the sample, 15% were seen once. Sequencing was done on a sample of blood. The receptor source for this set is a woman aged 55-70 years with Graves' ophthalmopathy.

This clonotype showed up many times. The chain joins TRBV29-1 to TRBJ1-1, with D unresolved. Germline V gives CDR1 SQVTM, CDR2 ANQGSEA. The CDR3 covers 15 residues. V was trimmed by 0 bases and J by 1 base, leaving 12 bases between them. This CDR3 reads CSVEDWARSNTEAFF. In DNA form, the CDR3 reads TGCAGCGTTGAAGATTGGGCCAGATCGAACACTGAAGCTTTCTTT. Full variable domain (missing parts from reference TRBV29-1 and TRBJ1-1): SAVISQKPSRDICQRGTSLTIQCQVDSQVTMMFWYRQQPGQSLTLIATANQGSEATYESGFVIDKFPISRPNLTFSTLTVSNMSPEDSSIYLCSVEDWARSNTEAFFGQGTRLTVV.

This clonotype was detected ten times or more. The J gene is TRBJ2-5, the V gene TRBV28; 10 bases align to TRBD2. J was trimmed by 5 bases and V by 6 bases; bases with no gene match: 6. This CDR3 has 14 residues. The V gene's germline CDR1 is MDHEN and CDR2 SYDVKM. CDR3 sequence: CASSPSGSWETQYF. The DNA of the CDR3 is TGTGCCAGCAGCCCTAGCGGGAGTTGGGAGACCCAGTACTTC.

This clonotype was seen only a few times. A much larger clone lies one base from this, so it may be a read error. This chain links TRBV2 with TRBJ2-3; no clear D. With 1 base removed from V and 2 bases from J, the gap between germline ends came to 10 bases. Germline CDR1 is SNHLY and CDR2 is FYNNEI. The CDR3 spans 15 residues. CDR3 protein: CASSEEFTVTDTQYF. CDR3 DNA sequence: TGTGCCAGCAGTGAAGAGTTTACGGTCACAGATACGCAGTATTTT.

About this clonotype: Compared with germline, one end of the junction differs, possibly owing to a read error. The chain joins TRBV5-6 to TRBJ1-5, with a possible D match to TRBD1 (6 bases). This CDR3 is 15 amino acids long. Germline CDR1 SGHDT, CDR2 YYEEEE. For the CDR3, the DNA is TGTGCCGGCAGCGCACAGGGTTATAGCAATCAGCCCCAGCATTTT. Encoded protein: CAGSAQGYSNQPQHF.

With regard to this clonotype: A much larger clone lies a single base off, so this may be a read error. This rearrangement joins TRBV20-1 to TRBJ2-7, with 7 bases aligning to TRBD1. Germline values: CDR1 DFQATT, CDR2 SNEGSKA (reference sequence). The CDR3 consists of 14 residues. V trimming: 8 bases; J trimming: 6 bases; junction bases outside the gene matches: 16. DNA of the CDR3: TGCAGTACTCCCCCCCGACAGGGTACAAGCGAGCAGTACTTC. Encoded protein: CSTPPRQGTSEQYF.

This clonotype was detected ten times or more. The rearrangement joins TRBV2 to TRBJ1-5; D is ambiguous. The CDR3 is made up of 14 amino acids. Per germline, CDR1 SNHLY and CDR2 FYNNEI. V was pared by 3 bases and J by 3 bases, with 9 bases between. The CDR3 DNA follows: TGTGCCAGCAGTGATAGGCAGGCCAATCAGCCCCAGCATTTT. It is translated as CASSDRQANQPQHF.

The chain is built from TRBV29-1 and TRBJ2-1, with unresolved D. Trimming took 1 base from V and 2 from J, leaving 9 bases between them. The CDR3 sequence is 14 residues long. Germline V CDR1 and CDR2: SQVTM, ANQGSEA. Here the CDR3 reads CSVEGARTYNEQFF. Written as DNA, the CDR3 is TGCAGCGTTGAAGGCGCCCGGACCTACAATGAGCAGTTCTTC.

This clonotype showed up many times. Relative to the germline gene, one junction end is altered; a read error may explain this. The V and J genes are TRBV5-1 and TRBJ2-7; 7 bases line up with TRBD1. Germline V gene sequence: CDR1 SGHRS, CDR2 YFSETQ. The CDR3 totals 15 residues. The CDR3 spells CASNPLVGGSDEQYF. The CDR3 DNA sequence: TGCGCCAGCAACCCCTTAGTAGGGGGCTCCGACGAGCAGTACTTC. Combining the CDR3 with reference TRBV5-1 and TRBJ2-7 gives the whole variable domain KAGVTQTPRYLIKTRGQQVTLSCSPISGHRSVSWYQQTPGQGLQFLFEYFSETQRNKGNFPGRFSGRQFSNSRSEMNVSTLELGDSALYLCASNPLVGGSDEQYFGPGTRLTVT.

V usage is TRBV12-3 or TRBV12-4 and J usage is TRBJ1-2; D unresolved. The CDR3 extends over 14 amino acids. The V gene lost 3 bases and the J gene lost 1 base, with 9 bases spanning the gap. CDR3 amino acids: CASSLMRSNYGYTF. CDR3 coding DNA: TGTGCCAGCAGTTTGATGAGAAGTAACTATGGCTACACCTTC.

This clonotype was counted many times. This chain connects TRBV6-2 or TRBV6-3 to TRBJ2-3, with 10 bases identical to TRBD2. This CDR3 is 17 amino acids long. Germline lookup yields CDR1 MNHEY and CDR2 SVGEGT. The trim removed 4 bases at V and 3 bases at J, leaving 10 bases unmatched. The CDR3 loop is CASSWDLAGVGTDTQYF. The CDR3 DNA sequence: TGTGCCAGCAGTTGGGATCTAGCGGGAGTAGGGACAGATACGCAGTATTTT.

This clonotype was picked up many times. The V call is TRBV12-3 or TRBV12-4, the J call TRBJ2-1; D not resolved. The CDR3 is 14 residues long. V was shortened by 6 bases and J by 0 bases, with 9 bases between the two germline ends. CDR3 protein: CASSPGHSYNEQFF. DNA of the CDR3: TGTGCCAGCAGCCCAGGTCACTCCTACAATGAGCAGTTCTTC.

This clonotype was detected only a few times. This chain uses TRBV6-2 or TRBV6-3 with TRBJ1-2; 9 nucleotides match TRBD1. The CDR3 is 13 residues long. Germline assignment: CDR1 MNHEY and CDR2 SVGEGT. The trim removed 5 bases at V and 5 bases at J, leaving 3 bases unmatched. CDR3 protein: CASSRTGVYGYTF. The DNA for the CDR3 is TGTGCCAGCAGTAGGACAGGGGTTTATGGCTACACCTTC.

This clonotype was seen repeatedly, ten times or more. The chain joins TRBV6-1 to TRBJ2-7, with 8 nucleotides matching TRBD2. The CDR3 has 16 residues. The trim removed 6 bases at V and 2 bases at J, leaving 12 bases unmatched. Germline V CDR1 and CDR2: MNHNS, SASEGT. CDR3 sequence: CASSYNSGLAAYEQYF. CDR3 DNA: TGTGCCAGCAGCTACAATAGCGGACTAGCAGCCTACGAGCAGTACTTC.

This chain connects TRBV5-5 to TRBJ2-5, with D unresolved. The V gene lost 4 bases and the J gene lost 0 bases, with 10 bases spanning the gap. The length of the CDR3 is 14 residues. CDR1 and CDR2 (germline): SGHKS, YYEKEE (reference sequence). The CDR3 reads CASSPMGNQETQYF. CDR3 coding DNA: TGTGCCAGCAGCCCCATGGGAAACCAAGAGACCCAGTACTTC.

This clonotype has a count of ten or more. The CDR3 DNA reads as TGTGCCTGGAGTGTTCCCCAAATCGTAAACACTGAAGCTTTCTTT. This gives the protein CAWSVPQIVNTEAFF. The rearrangement uses TRBV30 and TRBJ1-1, with unresolved D. V was trimmed by 0 bases and J by 2 bases, leaving 13 bases between them. The CDR3 is made up of 15 amino acids. Germline assignment: CDR1 GTSNPN and CDR2 SVGIG (reference sequence).

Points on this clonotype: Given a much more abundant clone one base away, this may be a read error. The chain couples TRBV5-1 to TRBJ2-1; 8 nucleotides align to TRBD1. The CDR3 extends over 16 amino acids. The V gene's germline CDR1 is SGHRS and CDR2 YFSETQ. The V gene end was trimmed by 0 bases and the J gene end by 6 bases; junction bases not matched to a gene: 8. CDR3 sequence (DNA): TGCGCCAGCAGCTTGGGCGGACAGGGACACCTCAATGAGCAGTTCTTC. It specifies CASSLGGQGHLNEQFF.

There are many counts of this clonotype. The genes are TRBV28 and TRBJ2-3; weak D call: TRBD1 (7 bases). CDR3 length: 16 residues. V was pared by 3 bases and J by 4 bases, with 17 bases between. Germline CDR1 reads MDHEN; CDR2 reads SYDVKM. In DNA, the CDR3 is TGTGCCAGCAGTTTTCCTCGACAGGGAGGTGCAGATACGCAGTATTTT. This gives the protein CASSFPRQGGADTQYF. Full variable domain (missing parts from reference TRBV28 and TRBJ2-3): DVKVTQSSRYLVKRTGEKVFLECVQDMDHENMFWYRQDPGLGLRLIYFSYDVKMKEKGDIPEGYSVSREKKERFSLILESASTNQTSMYLCASSFPRQGGADTQYFGPGTRLTVL.

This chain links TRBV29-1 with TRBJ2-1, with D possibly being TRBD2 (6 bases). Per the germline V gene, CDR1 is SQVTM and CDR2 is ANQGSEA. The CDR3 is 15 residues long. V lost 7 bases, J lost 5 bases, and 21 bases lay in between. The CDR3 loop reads CSAERRGTTDNEQFF. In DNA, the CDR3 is TGCAGCGCCGAAAGGAGGGGTACTACCGACAATGAGCAGTTCTTC.

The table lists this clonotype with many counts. The DNA of the CDR3 is TGTGCCAGCAGTACCGATAGCAATCAGCCCCAGCATTTT. The encoded protein is CASSTDSNQPQHF. The chain recombines TRBV2 with TRBJ1-5; D is uncertain. The CDR3 contains 13 residues. Germline CDR1 SNHLY, CDR2 FYNNEI. V was shortened by 5 bases and J by 0 bases, with 5 bases between the two germline ends.

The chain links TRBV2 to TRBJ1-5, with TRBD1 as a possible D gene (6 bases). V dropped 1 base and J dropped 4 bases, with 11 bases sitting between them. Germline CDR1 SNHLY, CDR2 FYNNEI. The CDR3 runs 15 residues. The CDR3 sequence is CASSEEGTKNQPQHF. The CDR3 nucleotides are TGTGCCAGCAGTGAAGAGGGGACAAAAAATCAGCCCCAGCATTTT.

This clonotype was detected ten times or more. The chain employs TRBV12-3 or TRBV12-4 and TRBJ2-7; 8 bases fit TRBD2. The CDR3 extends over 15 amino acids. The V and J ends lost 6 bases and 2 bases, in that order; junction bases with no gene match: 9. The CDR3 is CASSRTSGYTYEQYF. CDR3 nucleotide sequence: TGTGCCAGCAGCCGCACTAGCGGTTATACCTACGAGCAGTACTTC.

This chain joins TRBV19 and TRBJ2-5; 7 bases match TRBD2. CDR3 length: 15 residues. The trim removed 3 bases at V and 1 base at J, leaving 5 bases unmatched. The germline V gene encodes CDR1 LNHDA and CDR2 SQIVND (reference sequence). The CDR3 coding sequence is TGTGCCAGTAGTATGGGAGGGAGGCTCCAAGAGACCCAGTACTTC. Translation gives CASSMGGRLQETQYF.